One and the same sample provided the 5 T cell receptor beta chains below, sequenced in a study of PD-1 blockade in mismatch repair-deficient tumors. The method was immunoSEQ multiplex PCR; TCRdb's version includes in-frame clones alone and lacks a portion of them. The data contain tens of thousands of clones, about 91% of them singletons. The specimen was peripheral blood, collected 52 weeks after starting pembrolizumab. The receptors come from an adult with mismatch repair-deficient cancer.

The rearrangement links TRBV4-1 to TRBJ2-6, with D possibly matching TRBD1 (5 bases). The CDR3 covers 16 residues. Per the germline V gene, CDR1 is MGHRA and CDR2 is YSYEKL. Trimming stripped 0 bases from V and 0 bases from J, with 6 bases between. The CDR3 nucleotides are TGCGCCAGCAGCCAAGATAGGGGCTCTGGGGCCAACGTCCTGACTTTC. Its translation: CASSQDRGSGANVLTF.

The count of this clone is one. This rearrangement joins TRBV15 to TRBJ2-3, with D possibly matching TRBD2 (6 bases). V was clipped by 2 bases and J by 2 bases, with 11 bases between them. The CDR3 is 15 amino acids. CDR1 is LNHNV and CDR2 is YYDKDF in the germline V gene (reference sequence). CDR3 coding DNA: TGTGCCACCAGCAGACAAGCGGGCTTCACAGATACGCAGTATTTT. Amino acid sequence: CATSRQAGFTDTQYF.

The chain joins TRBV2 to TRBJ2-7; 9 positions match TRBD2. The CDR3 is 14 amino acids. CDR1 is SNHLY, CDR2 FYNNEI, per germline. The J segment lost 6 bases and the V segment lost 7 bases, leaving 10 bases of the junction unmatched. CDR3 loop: CASKIAGDRLEQYF. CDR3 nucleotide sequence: TGTGCCAGCAAGATAGCGGGAGATCGGCTCGAGCAGTACTTC.

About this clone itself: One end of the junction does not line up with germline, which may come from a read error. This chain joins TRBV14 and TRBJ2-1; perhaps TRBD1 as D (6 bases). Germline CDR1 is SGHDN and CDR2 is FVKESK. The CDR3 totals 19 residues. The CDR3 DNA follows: TGTGCCAGCAGCCACAGAATTCCACCACAGGGATTCTCCTTCAATGAGCAGTTCTTC. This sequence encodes CASSHRIPPQGFSFNEQFF.

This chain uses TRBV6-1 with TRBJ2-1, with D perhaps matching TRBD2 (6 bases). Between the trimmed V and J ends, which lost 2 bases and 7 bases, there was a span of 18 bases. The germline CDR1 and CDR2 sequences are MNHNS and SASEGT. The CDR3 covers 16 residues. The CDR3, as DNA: TGTGCCAGCAGTGAAACGATCGCACGTGGGGGGAATGAGCAGTTCTTC. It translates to CASSETIARGGNEQFF.